The rows below give T cell receptor beta chains drawn from one sample of a study of siplizumab effects on memory and regulatory T cells. The method was immunoSEQ multiplex PCR; TCRdb's version includes in-frame clones alone and lacks a portion of them. Of some 56,000 clones listed, about 97% are singletons. What was sequenced was naive CD8+ T cells sorted from blood. All receptors derive from a human donor in good health. CDR3s include the opening cysteine and the closing phenylalanine or tryptophan. A D gene is named only where the DNA matches it firmly. Size tells how often a clone was seen (once, few, many) or the class of an expanded clone, and some rows leave it out.

J gene: TRBJ1-4
clone size: .
D gene: .
V gene: TRBV27
CDR3 protein: CASSLSIANEKLFF
CDR3 DNA: TGTGCCAGCAGTTTATCTATAGCTAATGAAAAACTGTTTTTT

J gene: TRBJ2-7
clone size: .
D gene: .
V gene: TRBV28
CDR3 protein: CASSSYAYEQYF
CDR3 DNA: TGTGCCAGCTCGTCTTACGCCTACGAGCAGTACTTC

J gene: TRBJ1-1
clone size: .
D gene: .
V gene: TRBV7-5
CDR3 protein: CASSFRVNTEAFF
CDR3 DNA: TGTGCCAGCAGCTTTCGAGTGAACACTGAAGCTTTCTTT

J gene: TRBJ2-1
clone size: .
D gene: .
V gene: TRBV30
CDR3 protein: CAWSEGYNEQFF
CDR3 DNA: TGTGCCTGGAGTGAAGGTTACAATGAGCAGTTCTTC

J gene: TRBJ2-7
clone size: .
D gene: .
V gene: TRBV7-2
CDR3 protein: CASSITGSRGEQYF
CDR3 DNA: TGTGCCAGCAGCATAACGGGTTCTCGGGGCGAGCAGTACTTC

J gene: TRBJ1-2
clone size: .
D gene: .
V gene: TRBV7-6
CDR3 protein: CASSLAPGHNYGYTF
CDR3 DNA: TGTGCCAGCAGCTTAGCACCGGGACATAACTATGGCTACACCTTC

J gene: TRBJ1-2
clone size: once
D gene: .
V gene: TRBV19
CDR3 protein: CASSIWGAQGYTF
CDR3 DNA: TGTGCCAGTAGTATCTGGGGGGCGCAAGGCTACACCTTC

J gene: TRBJ1-2
clone size: .
D gene: .
V gene: TRBV9
CDR3 protein: CASSEGGEAF
CDR3 DNA: TGTGCCAGCAGCGAAGGGGGAGAGGCCTTC

J gene: TRBJ2-2
clone size: once
D gene: .
V gene: TRBV13
CDR3 protein: CASSGRHTRGELFF
CDR3 DNA: TGTGCCAGCAGCGGCCGCCACACGCGCGGGGAGCTGTTTTTT

J gene: TRBJ2-3
clone size: .
D gene: TRBD2
V gene: TRBV2
CDR3 protein: CASSGLAGGTNTDTQYF
CDR3 DNA: TGTGCCAGCAGTGGACTAGCGGGAGGAACAAACACAGATACGCAGTATTTT

J gene: TRBJ2-1
clone size: .
D gene: .
V gene: TRBV5-4
CDR3 protein: CASSGGSGAYNEQFF
CDR3 DNA: TGTGCCAGCAGCGGTGGATCGGGAGCCTACAATGAGCAGTTCTTC

J gene: TRBJ2-1
clone size: .
D gene: TRBD2
V gene: TRBV2
CDR3 protein: CASSAGTSGTSEQFF
CDR3 DNA: TGTGCCAGCAGCGCCGGGACTAGCGGGACCAGTGAGCAGTTCTTC

J gene: TRBJ2-6
clone size: .
D gene: .
V gene: TRBV29-1
CDR3 protein: CSVAGGLSSGANVLTF
CDR3 DNA: TGCAGCGTTGCAGGGGGGCTATCCTCTGGGGCCAACGTCCTGACTTTC

J gene: TRBJ1-2
clone size: .
D gene: .
V gene: TRBV4-1
CDR3 protein: CASSQDFISQLGGYTF
CDR3 DNA: TGCGCCAGCAGCCAAGATTTCATTTCCCAGCTAGGAGGCTACACCTTC

J gene: TRBJ2-7
clone size: .
D gene: .
V gene: TRBV27
CDR3 protein: CASRHNYEQYF
CDR3 DNA: TGTGCCAGCAGACACAACTACGAGCAGTACTTC

J gene: TRBJ1-2
clone size: once
D gene: .
V gene: TRBV29-1
CDR3 protein: CSVERTDSYGYTF
CDR3 DNA: TGCAGCGTTGAAAGGACAGACTCCTATGGCTACACCTTC